The 17 T cell receptor beta chains given below trace back to one sample, sequenced in a study of cytomegalovirus exposure and HLA in healthy donors. Researchers ran the PCR with 60 Vbeta and 13 Jbeta primers. TCRdb's table, derived via immunoSEQ multiplex PCR, lists solely in-frame clones and lacks some. This listing includes some 140,000 clones. The source material was PBMCs. The receptor source for this set is a middle-aged woman in good health and CMV-seronegative.

The chain couples TRBV27 to TRBJ1-3, with 7 bases fitting TRBD1. V lost 5 bases and J lost 2; bases outside the gene matches: 6. This CDR3 spans 15 amino acids. CDR1 and CDR2 (germline): MNHEY, SMNVEV (reference sequence). The CDR3 DNA is TGTGCCAGCAGTCTAACAGGGGTGGCTGGAAACACCATATATTTT. Its translation is CASSLTGVAGNTIYF.

This chain links TRBV5-4 with TRBJ1-1; 9 bases fit TRBD1. The CDR3 has 16 amino acids. The ends lost 0 bases at V and 1 base at J; junction bases unmatched: 4. Germline CDR1 and CDR2: SGHNT and YYREEE (reference sequence). CDR3 region: CASSLGDRVPNTEAFF. The CDR3, as DNA: TGTGCCAGCAGCTTGGGGGACAGGGTCCCGAACACTGAAGCTTTCTTT.

The rearrangement joins TRBV11-3 to TRBJ2-7; D possibly corresponds to TRBD1 (6 bases). The CDR3 consists of 14 residues. Trimming took off 4 bases at V and 2 bases at J, with 12 bases between the two ends. The V gene's germline CDR1 is SGHNT and CDR2 YENEEA. The CDR3 nucleotides read TGTGCCAGCAGCTCAGGCAGGGGCACCTACGAGCAGTACTTC. Translation gives CASSSGRGTYEQYF.

The rearrangement joins TRBV28 to TRBJ2-5; TRBD2 aligns across 10 bases. Germline V gene sequence: CDR1 MDHEN, CDR2 SYDVKM. This CDR3 has 14 residues. Germline trimming cut 7 bases from V and 3 bases from J; bases unmatched to any gene: 5. CDR3 nucleotide sequence: TGTGCCAGCAAAAAGCGGGGGGGCGAAGAGACCCAGTACTTC. Translating gives CASKKRGGEETQYF. The complete variable domain, with remaining parts taken from reference TRBV28 and TRBJ2-5, reads DVKVTQSSRYLVKRTGEKVFLECVQDMDHENMFWYRQDPGLGLRLIYFSYDVKMKEKGDIPEGYSVSREKKERFSLILESASTNQTSMYLCASKKRGGEETQYFGPGTRLLVL.

This chain uses TRBV28 with TRBJ2-3, with unresolved D. Germline V gene lookup returns CDR1 MDHEN and CDR2 SYDVKM. The CDR3 length is 13 residues. Between the trimmed V and J ends, which lost 2 bases and 4 bases, there was a span of 7 bases. As DNA, the CDR3 is TGTGCCAGCAGTTTAACCCAGTCAGATACGCAGTATTTT. Its translation: CASSLTQSDTQYF.

The chain uses TRBV7-2 and TRBJ1-5; 8 nucleotides align to TRBD1. The V gene's germline CDR1 is SGHTA and CDR2 FQGNSA. V lost 5 bases and J lost 3; bases outside the gene matches: 6. The CDR3 consists of 15 residues. For the CDR3, the DNA is TGTGCCAGCAGCGCCCTGACAGGGGACAATCAGCCCCAGCATTTT. This encodes CASSALTGDNQPQHF.

This chain joins TRBV15 and TRBJ2-3; TRBD2 agrees at 7 bases. Looked up from germline, CDR1 is LNHNV and CDR2 is YYDKDF (reference sequence). This CDR3 contains 14 residues. V shed 7 bases, J shed 0 bases, and the junction held 4 bases outside the gene matches. For the CDR3, the DNA is TGTGCCACCACTCTAGCGGCTAGCACAGATACGCAGTATTTT. It yields the protein CATTLAASTDTQYF.

The chain links TRBV7-2 to TRBJ2-3; 8 nucleotides agree with TRBD2. CDR3 size: 16 residues. Losses at the gene ends were 3 bases for V and 4 bases for J; bases not matched to a gene: 9. CDR1 and CDR2 (germline): SGHTA, FQGNSA. CDR3 in DNA: TGTGCCAGCAGCTTCGGCCCCGGGGGGGCGGCAGATACGCAGTATTTT. Translated, it gives CASSFGPGGAADTQYF. The entire variable domain, with the rest obtained from reference TRBV7-2 and TRBJ2-3, is as follows: GAGVSQSPSNKVTEKGKDVELRCDPISGHTALYWYRQSLGQGLEFLIYFQGNSAPDKSGLPSDRFSAERTGGSVSTLTIQRTQQEDSAVYLCASSFGPGGAADTQYFGPGTRLTVL.

The chain is built from TRBV7-3 and TRBJ2-1; 7 positions agree with TRBD2. There are 17 residues in the CDR3. CDR1 SGHTA and CDR2 FQGTGA come from the germline V gene. Trimming cost V 5 bases and J 5 bases; bases outside gene matches: 15. CDR3 in amino acids: CASSPPEGGGAHNEQFF. DNA of the CDR3: TGTGCCAGCAGCCCCCCGGAGGGCGGGGGAGCCCACAATGAGCAGTTCTTC.

The J gene is TRBJ2-2, the V gene TRBV4-3; TRBD2 might be the D (6 bases). Trimming stripped 2 bases from V and 4 bases from J, with 8 bases between. Per germline, CDR1 LGHNA and CDR2 YSLEER. The CDR3 contains 14 residues. CDR3 loop: CASSQTGGTGELFF. As DNA, the CDR3 is TGCGCCAGCAGCCAAACCGGGGGCACCGGGGAGCTGTTTTTT.

The rearrangement links TRBV7-3 to TRBJ2-6; D call uncertain. CDR3 length: 15 residues. Germline-derived CDR1 and CDR2 are SGHTA and FQGTGA. Deletions cut 1 base from V and 1 base from J, with 5 bases between. The CDR3 loop reads CASSLRASGANVLTF. Written as DNA, the CDR3 is TGTGCCAGCAGCTTAAGGGCTTCTGGGGCCAACGTCCTGACTTTC.

The J gene is TRBJ2-3, the V gene TRBV10-2, with D perhaps matching TRBD2 (6 bases). The germline V and J ends were trimmed by 0 bases and 0 bases, with 13 bases remaining between them. The V gene's germline CDR1 is WSHSY and CDR2 SAAADI. The CDR3 sequence is 17 residues long. The CDR3 nucleotides are TGCGCCAGCAGTGAGTCTAGGGGCGGGGCGAGCACAGATACGCAGTATTTT. Encoded protein: CASSESRGGASTDTQYF.

The rearrangement uses TRBV9 and TRBJ2-3; TRBD2 agrees at 12 bases. The J segment lost 4 bases and the V segment lost 3 bases, leaving 15 bases of the junction unmatched. The germline V gene encodes CDR1 SGDLS and CDR2 YYNGEE. The CDR3 has 19 residues. The CDR3 reads CASSAQPQASGGAADTQYF. The CDR3 nucleotides read TGTGCCAGCAGCGCCCAACCCCAAGCTAGCGGGGGGGCCGCAGATACGCAGTATTTT.

V usage is TRBV5-1 and J usage is TRBJ1-1; tentatively, D is TRBD1 (5 bases). The V gene's germline CDR1 is SGHRS and CDR2 YFSETQ. V was shortened by 2 bases and J by 5 bases, with 10 bases between the two germline ends. This CDR3 is built from 13 residues. DNA of the CDR3: TGCGCCAGCAGCTTTAAGGGGCCAACTGAAGCTTTCTTT. Its protein is CASSFKGPTEAFF.

The chain joins TRBV6-5 to TRBJ1-4; D is unclear. The CDR3 has 15 amino acids. V was trimmed by 2 bases and J by 1 base, leaving 8 bases between them. Germline V gene sequence: CDR1 MNHEY, CDR2 SVGAGI. DNA for the CDR3: TGTGCCAGCAGTTACCGGAGGATAACTAATGAAAAACTGTTTTTT. Protein sequence: CASSYRRITNEKLFF.

V is TRBV7-2 and J is TRBJ2-4, with D tentatively TRBD2 (6 bases). Germline CDR1 is SGHTA and CDR2 is FQGNSA. V was clipped by 0 bases and J by 0 bases, with 9 bases between them. The CDR3 sequence is 16 residues long. CDR3 nucleotides: TGTGCCAGCAGCTTAGCTGGGGGACTAGCCAAAAACATTCAGTACTTC. It encodes CASSLAGGLAKNIQYF.

The rearrangement links TRBV27 to TRBJ2-7, with D perhaps matching TRBD1 (6 bases). The CDR3 loop spans 16 amino acids. Trimming removed 2 bases from V and 3 bases from J, with 17 bases in between. The germline CDR1 and CDR2 sequences are MNHEY and SMNVEV (reference sequence). The CDR3 coding sequence is TGTGCCAGCAGTTTAACCCCCCGGGACACATTCTACGAGCAGTACTTC. Residues: CASSLTPRDTFYEQYF.